This TCR beta chain was obtained from a study of cytomegalovirus exposure and HLA in healthy donors. Study-level results: In vitro data verified three CMV-associated chains as specific for CMV antigens. As was reported, the HLA-A and HLA-B alleles of most subjects were accurately predicted from TCR beta sequences.

The sample holds a few counts of this clone. Its antigen is currently unknown. PCR used 60 Vbeta primers and 13 Jbeta primers. The repertoire was sequenced with immunoSEQ multiplex PCR; TCRdb's copy has only in-frame clones and lacks some. Here the sample spans around 150,000 clones, roughly 80% being singletons. The TCR originated in a female donor in good health and CMV-seronegative. Input material: PBMCs.

CDR3 sequence reads: CASSPVQEGAFF. The CDR3 region has the DNA TGTGCCAGCTCACCCGTACAGGAGGGGGCTTTCTTT. The V call is TRBV18, the J call TRBJ1-1; D is perhaps TRBD1 (5 bases). V gave up 3 bases and J gave up 11 bases, with 13 bases separating them. The CDR3 loop spans 12 amino acids. Germline V gives CDR1 KGHSH, CDR2 LQKENI. The entire variable domain, with the rest obtained from reference TRBV18 and TRBJ1-1, is as follows: NAGVMQNPRHLVRRRGQEARLRCSPMKGHSHVYWYRQLPEEGLKFMVYLQKENIIDESGMPKERFSAEFPKEGPSILRIQQVVRGDSAAYFCASSPVQEGAFFGQGTRLTVV.